A selection of T cell receptor beta chains follows, all from one sample in a study of T-cell memory formation after mild COVID-19. One entry per CDR3 protein results from TCRdb running MiXCR on the 5' RACE reads. This table holds about 350,000 distinct CDR3 sequences, approximately 13% found once. The sample was PBMCs or a T cell subset sorted from them (not recorded which). The source is a man in his late teens or twenties who had mild COVID-19 (a few samples of this study predate the infection). Cell type and time point are not known. Both conserved end residues are part of each CDR3. A D gene is named only where the DNA matches it firmly. Clone size is given for some rows only: seen once, a few or many times, or a class if the clone is expanded.

d_call: TRBD2; clone_size: many; v_call: TRBV7-7; j_call: TRBJ2-5; cdr3_nt: TGTGCTAGCAGGCTAGCGGGGCAAGAGACCCAGTACTTC; cdr3_aa: CASRLAGQETQYF
d_call: NA; clone_size: NA; v_call: TRBV5-1; j_call: TRBJ1-5; cdr3_nt: TGCGCCAGCCAGGACGGGGTGAGCAATCAGCCCCAGCATTTT; cdr3_aa: CASQDGVSNQPQHF
d_call: TRBD1; clone_size: NA; v_call: TRBV10-3; j_call: TRBJ2-7; cdr3_nt: TGTGCCATCAGCCGGACACCGGGACAGGGATACGAGCAGTACTTC; cdr3_aa: CAISRTPGQGYEQYF
d_call: NA; clone_size: few; v_call: TRBV6-2/TRBV6-3; j_call: TRBJ2-4; cdr3_nt: TGTGCCAGCAGTTCGGGGGACAGTTTAAACATTCAGTACTTC; cdr3_aa: CASSSGDSLNIQYF
d_call: NA; clone_size: many; v_call: TRBV6-2/TRBV6-3; j_call: TRBJ2-1; cdr3_nt: TGTGCCAGCACCAAGTGGCAAAGCTCCTACAATGAGCAGTTCTTC; cdr3_aa: CASTKWQSSYNEQFF
d_call: NA; clone_size: few; v_call: TRBV9; j_call: TRBJ2-5; cdr3_nt: TGTGCCAGCAGCGTAGTAGGGGGGATCCAAGAGACCCAGTACTTC; cdr3_aa: CASSVVGGIQETQYF
d_call: NA; clone_size: NA; v_call: TRBV12-3/TRBV12-4; j_call: TRBJ2-5; cdr3_nt: TGTGCCAGCAGTTTATCTAGGGAGGAGACCCAGTACTTC; cdr3_aa: CASSLSREETQYF
d_call: NA; clone_size: NA; v_call: TRBV7-2; j_call: TRBJ2-2; cdr3_nt: TGTGCCAGCAGCGTTACAGGGTCCGGGGAGCTGTTTTTT; cdr3_aa: CASSVTGSGELFF
d_call: NA; clone_size: NA; v_call: TRBV20-1; j_call: TRBJ1-4; cdr3_nt: TGCAGTGCTTCCCCCGGGGGGGGACAACTGTTTTTT; cdr3_aa: CSASPGGGQLFF
d_call: TRBD2; clone_size: few; v_call: TRBV9; j_call: TRBJ2-1; cdr3_nt: TGTGCCAGCAGCGTACGGGGGGGAGTATACAATGAGCAGTTCTTC; cdr3_aa: CASSVRGGVYNEQFF
d_call: TRBD1; clone_size: few; v_call: TRBV7-3; j_call: TRBJ2-5; cdr3_nt: TGTGCCAGCAGCGCCGGGACAGGGAGGGAGACCCAGTACTTC; cdr3_aa: CASSAGTGRETQYF
d_call: TRBD1; clone_size: NA; v_call: TRBV7-9; j_call: TRBJ2-5; cdr3_nt: TGTGCCAGCAGCACCTACAGGGGTTCTTGGGAGACCCAGTACTTC; cdr3_aa: CASSTYRGSWETQYF
d_call: NA; clone_size: NA; v_call: TRBV9; j_call: TRBJ2-3; cdr3_nt: TGTGCCAGCAGCGCCCTACTTGGGACAGATACGCAGTATTTT; cdr3_aa: CASSALLGTDTQYF
d_call: NA; clone_size: NA; v_call: TRBV3-1; j_call: TRBJ1-1; cdr3_nt: TGTGCCAGCTCGCCGGAGGTTGAGAACACTGAAGCTTTCTTT; cdr3_aa: CASSPEVENTEAFF
d_call: TRBD1; clone_size: NA; v_call: TRBV25-1; j_call: TRBJ2-2; cdr3_nt: TGTGCCAGCAGTGTTCGACAGGGTAACGGGGAGCTGTTTTTT; cdr3_aa: CASSVRQGNGELFF
d_call: NA; clone_size: NA; v_call: TRBV9; j_call: TRBJ1-1; cdr3_nt: TGTGCCAGCAGCGTAGAGGTTGGGGACGCTGAAGCTTTCTTT; cdr3_aa: CASSVEVGDAEAFF
d_call: NA; clone_size: NA; v_call: TRBV6-5; j_call: TRBJ2-7; cdr3_nt: TGTGCCAGCAGGAAGGACAACTCCTACGAGCAGTACTTC; cdr3_aa: CASRKDNSYEQYF
d_call: NA; clone_size: many; v_call: TRBV10-3; j_call: TRBJ1-1; cdr3_nt: TGTGCCATCAGTGAGACATATGAAGCTTTCTTT; cdr3_aa: CAISETYEAFF
d_call: TRBD2; clone_size: NA; v_call: TRBV12-5; j_call: TRBJ2-3; cdr3_nt: TGTGCTAGTGGTTTGGCTGCGGGGGGGCGGAACTCCGATACGCAGTATTTT; cdr3_aa: CASGLAAGGRNSDTQYF
d_call: TRBD2; clone_size: NA; v_call: TRBV24-1; j_call: TRBJ2-1; cdr3_nt: TGTGCCACCAGTGGAGCGGGGGGTGAGCAGTTCTTC; cdr3_aa: CATSGAGGEQFF
d_call: NA; clone_size: NA; v_call: TRBV12-3/TRBV12-4; j_call: TRBJ2-2; cdr3_nt: TGTGCCAGCAGACGACGATCCGGGGGCTGGATTTCCGGGGAGCTGTTTTTT; cdr3_aa: CASRRRSGGWISGELFF
d_call: NA; clone_size: many; v_call: TRBV12-3/TRBV12-4; j_call: TRBJ2-3; cdr3_nt: TGTGCCAGCTCCTCCGGGGAGATCACAGATACGCAGTATTTT; cdr3_aa: CASSSGEITDTQYF
d_call: NA; clone_size: NA; v_call: TRBV12-3/TRBV12-4; j_call: TRBJ1-2; cdr3_nt: TGTGCCAGCAGCCCCATCGCCGATCATGGCTACACCTTC; cdr3_aa: CASSPIADHGYTF
d_call: NA; clone_size: NA; v_call: TRBV19; j_call: TRBJ2-2; cdr3_nt: TGTGCCAGTCAGAGAGCGGGGGAGCTGTTTTTT; cdr3_aa: CASQRAGELFF
d_call: TRBD2; clone_size: NA; v_call: TRBV28; j_call: TRBJ2-3; cdr3_nt: TGTGCCAGCAGTTTTGATCTGCGGGGGGGGGCAGATACGCAGTATTTT; cdr3_aa: CASSFDLRGGADTQYF
d_call: TRBD2; clone_size: NA; v_call: TRBV5-8; j_call: TRBJ2-3; cdr3_nt: TGTGCCAGCAGCTTCACCGCTTTGACGGCGGGAGTCATGAACACAGATACGCAGTATTTT; cdr3_aa: CASSFTALTAGVMNTDTQYF
d_call: NA; clone_size: NA; v_call: TRBV19; j_call: TRBJ1-1; cdr3_nt: TGTGCCAGTAGTATAGGGCCTGAAGCTGTCTTT; cdr3_aa: CASSIGPEAVF
d_call: NA; clone_size: many; v_call: TRBV2; j_call: TRBJ2-1; cdr3_nt: TGTGCCAGCAGTGAATGGGGGCTAGCTCCAACCCTATACAATGAGCAGTTCTTC; cdr3_aa: CASSEWGLAPTLYNEQFF
d_call: NA; clone_size: few; v_call: TRBV5-1; j_call: TRBJ2-5; cdr3_nt: TGCGCCAGCAGCTTTCTCACAGAAGAGACCCAGTACTTC; cdr3_aa: CASSFLTEETQYF
d_call: TRBD2; clone_size: few; v_call: TRBV5-1; j_call: TRBJ2-3; cdr3_nt: TGCGCCAGCAGCCAAGGCCGGGACTACCTAGCTTGGACAGATACGCAGTATTTT; cdr3_aa: CASSQGRDYLAWTDTQYF
d_call: NA; clone_size: many; v_call: TRBV18; j_call: TRBJ2-4; cdr3_nt: TGTGCCAGCTCACCAGTACCCGGGGGCGGAAGGAACATTCAGTACTTC; cdr3_aa: CASSPVPGGGRNIQYF
d_call: NA; clone_size: few; v_call: TRBV29-1; j_call: TRBJ2-2; cdr3_nt: TGCAGCGTTGAAGAAGCTGGATTGAACACCGGGGAGCTGTTTTTT; cdr3_aa: CSVEEAGLNTGELFF
d_call: NA; clone_size: NA; v_call: TRBV7-9; j_call: TRBJ1-5; cdr3_nt: TGTGCCAGCAGTCATACTGGGGGGCAGCCCCAGCATTTT; cdr3_aa: CASSHTGGQPQHF
d_call: NA; clone_size: NA; v_call: TRBV18; j_call: TRBJ1-5; cdr3_nt: TGTGCCAGCTCGTCCGGAGAAAATCAGCCCCAGCATTTT; cdr3_aa: CASSSGENQPQHF
d_call: NA; clone_size: NA; v_call: TRBV9; j_call: TRBJ2-3; cdr3_nt: TGTGCCAGCAGCGTAGCTCCGGTCGCAGGAGGGGTGGATACGCAGTATTTT; cdr3_aa: CASSVAPVAGGVDTQYF
d_call: TRBD2; clone_size: NA; v_call: TRBV5-1; j_call: TRBJ2-7; cdr3_nt: TGCGCCAGGGGGACTAGCGGTTCCTACGAGCAGTACTTC; cdr3_aa: CARGTSGSYEQYF
d_call: NA; clone_size: few; v_call: TRBV28; j_call: TRBJ1-2; cdr3_nt: TGTGCCAGCAGCGGGAGCCAGGGGAAACGGGGCTACACCTTC; cdr3_aa: CASSGSQGKRGYTF
d_call: NA; clone_size: many; v_call: TRBV7-2; j_call: TRBJ2-2; cdr3_nt: TGTGCCAGCAGCTTGCTCGGGGAGCTGTTTTTT; cdr3_aa: CASSLLGELFF
d_call: TRBD2; clone_size: few; v_call: TRBV20-1; j_call: TRBJ2-3; cdr3_nt: TGCAGTGCCACCGGGGGGGCCGGGACAGATACGCAGTATTTT; cdr3_aa: CSATGGAGTDTQYF
d_call: NA; clone_size: many; v_call: TRBV7-2; j_call: TRBJ2-7; cdr3_nt: TGTGCCAGCAGCTTCTCCATGTCCTACGAGCAGTACTTC; cdr3_aa: CASSFSMSYEQYF